Listed here are 18 T cell receptor beta chains from one sample, sequenced in a study of T cells in Graves' hyperthyroidism and ophthalmopathy. RNA transcripts provided the source from which TCR beta CDR3 regions were amplified. HTBI primers were employed in a first-round RT-PCR of the TCR CDR3. One entry per CDR3 protein results from TCRdb running MiXCR on the multiplex PCR reads. The sample has 550,000 to 700,000 distinct CDR3 sequences, 14% to 15% seen once. Sequenced input: blood. The receptors stem from a woman aged 40 to 55 with Graves' ophthalmopathy.

This clonotype was seen ten or more times. The chain couples TRBV6-5 to TRBJ1-2; the D is unclear. The V and J ends lost 0 bases and 5 bases respectively, with 10 bases between them. CDR1 and CDR2 (germline): MNHEY, SVGAGI. CDR3 length equals 14 residues. CDR3 bases: TGTGCCAGCAGTTACTCCGCAGTTGTTTATGGCTACACCTTC. It translates to CASSYSAVVYGYTF.

The rearrangement links TRBV19 to TRBJ2-3; tentative D call: TRBD2 (5 bases). This CDR3 region has 16 residues. Per germline, CDR1 LNHDA and CDR2 SQIVND (reference sequence). Trimming left V 7 bases short and J 0 bases short, with 17 bases between. CDR3 in amino acids: CASKPRGAYSTDTQYF. Written as DNA, the CDR3 is TGTGCCAGTAAACCCCGGGGAGCTTATAGCACAGATACGCAGTATTTT.

This clonotype was counted only a few times. The CDR3 is CASSTGTSGRAGWVTQYF. CDR3 in DNA: TGTGCCAGCAGCACCGGGACTAGCGGGAGGGCCGGGTGGGTGACCCAGTACTTC. This chain links TRBV4-2 with TRBJ2-5; 16 bases align to TRBD2. The germline gives CDR1 LGHNA, CDR2 YNFKEQ. This CDR3 spans 18 amino acids. J lost 7 bases, V lost 5 bases, and 13 bases had no gene match.

The chain couples TRBV12-3 or TRBV12-4 to TRBJ2-7; the match to TRBD1 covers 9 bases. V lost 0 bases to trimming and J lost 6 bases; unmatched junction nucleotides: 6. CDR3 length: 15 amino acids. CDR3 sequence reads: CASSLAQGQGGEQYF. As DNA, the CDR3 is TGTGCCAGCAGTTTAGCCCAGGGACAGGGCGGCGAGCAGTACTTC.

The gene calls are TRBV12-3 or TRBV12-4 and TRBJ1-5, with 8 bases aligning to TRBD1. Trimming removed 8 bases from V and 5 bases from J; junction bases left unmatched: 14. The CDR3 covers 16 residues. CDR3 amino acids: CASRDLRSGGDQPQHF. In nucleotides, the CDR3 is TGTGCCAGCCGAGACTTACGATCAGGGGGCGATCAGCCCCAGCATTTT.

This clonotype was seen a handful of times. The chain employs TRBV19 and TRBJ1-2, with 8 bases aligning to TRBD1. Germline V lookup: CDR1 LNHDA, CDR2 SQIVND (reference sequence). The CDR3 consists of 14 residues. Trimming cost V 5 bases and J 8 bases; bases outside gene matches: 10. The CDR3 loop is CASSPDRDVGGYTF. The CDR3 nucleotides read TGTGCCAGTAGTCCGGACAGGGATGTAGGCGGCTACACCTTC. The full variable domain, its missing parts supplied by reference TRBV19 and TRBJ1-2, is DGGITQSPKYLFRKEGQNVTLSCEQNLNHDAMYWYRQDPGQGLRLIYYSQIVNDFQKGDIAEGYSVSREKKESFPLTVTSAQKNPTAFYLCASSPDRDVGGYTFGSGTRLTVV.

This clonotype was seen many times. The J gene is TRBJ2-7, the V gene TRBV2, with 9 bases matching TRBD1. The CDR3 is made up of 15 amino acids. Germline V gives CDR1 SNHLY, CDR2 FYNNEI. V lost 11 bases, J lost 2 bases, and 13 bases stayed unmatched. CDR3 region: CAPSEGGTGPYEQYF. CDR3 in DNA: TGTGCCCCCAGTGAAGGGGGGACAGGGCCCTACGAGCAGTACTTC.

This clonotype was observed many times. The chain links TRBV20-1 to TRBJ2-7, with TRBD2 identical over 10 bases. Germline V gene lookup returns CDR1 DFQATT and CDR2 SNEGSKA (reference sequence). V lost 2 bases, J lost 7 bases, and 11 bases stayed unmatched. The CDR3 runs to 15 residues. The CDR3 coding sequence is TGCAGTGCTAGACCCGCCCTAGCGGGAGATGGGGAGCAGTACTTC. Translation gives CSARPALAGDGEQYF.

The chain combines TRBV6-1 with TRBJ2-7, with 9 positions matching TRBD2. This CDR3 has 16 residues. V was clipped by 5 bases and J by 6 bases; unmatched bases: 14. Germline CDR1 and CDR2: MNHNS and SASEGT. CDR3 bases: TGTGCCAGCAGTCCTACTGGCGGGAGGGCCTGGTTCGAGCAGTACTTC. It specifies CASSPTGGRAWFEQYF.

This clonotype was picked up many times. The genes are TRBV7-9 and TRBJ1-2; no clear D. CDR1 SEHNR and CDR2 FQNEAQ come from the germline V gene (reference sequence). V lost 2 bases, J lost 3 bases, and 13 bases lay in between. The CDR3 extends over 15 amino acids. The CDR3 DNA reads TGTGCCAGCAGCTTATTGTGGGTATCTGACTATGGCTACACCTTC. It encodes CASSLLWVSDYGYTF.

This clonotype was seen more than once but under ten times. The V and J genes are TRBV6-2 or TRBV6-3 and TRBJ2-7; 7 nucleotides line up with TRBD2. This CDR3 comprises 14 residues. Germline lookup yields CDR1 MNHEY and CDR2 SVGEGT. V gave up 6 bases and J gave up 0 bases; unmatched junction bases: 5. Here the CDR3 DNA reads TGTGCCAGCAGGTCTAGCGGCCTCTCCTACGAGCAGTACTTC. Its translation: CASRSSGLSYEQYF.

This clonotype was counted at least ten times. This sequence joins TRBV6-1 and TRBJ1-2, with 11 bases that match TRBD1. CDR1 MNHNS and CDR2 SASEGT come from the germline V gene. The CDR3 consists of 16 residues. With 2 bases clipped from V and 4 bases from J, the junction kept 6 bases outside the gene matches. Written as DNA, the CDR3 is TGTGCCAGCAGTGAATTCGGGACAGGGGGAGGCTATGGCTACACCTTC. Its protein product is CASSEFGTGGGYGYTF.

Here the CDR3 DNA reads TGCGCTACCGCGACCCAGGGGGGAAACATTCAGTACTTC. It yields the protein CATATQGGNIQYF. The V call is TRBV4-1, the J call TRBJ2-4; tentatively, D is TRBD1 (7 bases). Germline assignment: CDR1 MGHRA and CDR2 YSYEKL. CDR3 length equals 13 residues.

This clonotype was seen at least ten times. The chain carries TRBV28 and TRBJ1-2; 7 nucleotides match TRBD1. J gave up 7 bases and V 2 bases, and 10 bases lay outside the gene matches. The CDR3 runs 15 residues. Germline CDR1 and CDR2: MDHEN and SYDVKM. The CDR3 spells CASSLIGGALSGYTF. The CDR3 DNA reads TGTGCCAGCAGTTTAATAGGGGGCGCCTTAAGTGGCTACACCTTC.

Ten or more counts support this clonotype. The chain couples TRBV11-3 to TRBJ1-1, with D hard to call. The germline V and J ends were trimmed by 0 bases and 2 bases, with 10 bases remaining between them. Per the germline V gene, CDR1 is SGHNT and CDR2 is YENEEA. This CDR3 has 15 amino acids. DNA for the CDR3: TGTGCCAGCAGCTTAGATCCCCGGGAAAACACTGAAGCTTTCTTT. It translates to CASSLDPRENTEAFF. The variable domain in full, with the rest retrieved from reference TRBV11-3 and TRBJ1-1, is EAGVVQSPRYKIIEKKQPVAFWCNPISGHNTLYWYLQNLGQGPELLIRYENEEAVDDSQLPKDRFSAERLKGVDSTLKIQPAELGDSAVYLCASSLDPRENTEAFFGQGTRLTVV.

This clonotype was detected ten times or more. The chain employs TRBV5-4 and TRBJ1-2; tentatively, D is TRBD1 (5 bases). This CDR3 has 15 residues. Deletions cut 0 bases from V and 6 bases from J, with 15 bases between. CDR1 SGHNT and CDR2 YYREEE come from the germline V gene (reference sequence). CDR3 residues: CASSLALGVSHGYTF. DNA of the CDR3: TGTGCCAGCAGCTTGGCCCTGGGGGTCTCGCATGGCTACACCTTC.

The table lists this clonotype with many counts. The chain recombines TRBV6-5 with TRBJ1-2; no clear D. V was shortened by 4 bases and J by 2 bases, with 11 bases between the two germline ends. The CDR3 loop spans 14 amino acids. In germline, CDR1 is MNHEY, CDR2 SVGAGI. DNA for the CDR3: TGTGCCAGCAGTTCAAGCTCAGTGAACTATGGCTACACCTTC. This codes for CASSSSSVNYGYTF.

This clonotype occurred many times. The rearrangement links TRBV2 to TRBJ2-2; D may be TRBD1 (5 bases). The CDR3 has 14 amino acids. The germline V gene has CDR1 SNHLY and CDR2 FYNNEI. The ends were cut back, 9 bases at V and 1 base at J, with 12 bases in the middle. The chain's CDR3 is CASSYGQNTGELFF. CDR3 DNA sequence: TGTGCCAGTTCGTACGGACAGAACACCGGGGAGCTGTTTTTT. The full variable domain, its missing parts supplied by reference TRBV2 and TRBJ2-2, is EPEVTQTPSHQVTQMGQEVILRCVPISNHLYFYWYRQILGQKVEFLVSFYNNEISEKSEIFDDQFSVERPDGSNFTLKIRSTKLEDSAMYFCASSYGQNTGELFFGEGSRLTVL.